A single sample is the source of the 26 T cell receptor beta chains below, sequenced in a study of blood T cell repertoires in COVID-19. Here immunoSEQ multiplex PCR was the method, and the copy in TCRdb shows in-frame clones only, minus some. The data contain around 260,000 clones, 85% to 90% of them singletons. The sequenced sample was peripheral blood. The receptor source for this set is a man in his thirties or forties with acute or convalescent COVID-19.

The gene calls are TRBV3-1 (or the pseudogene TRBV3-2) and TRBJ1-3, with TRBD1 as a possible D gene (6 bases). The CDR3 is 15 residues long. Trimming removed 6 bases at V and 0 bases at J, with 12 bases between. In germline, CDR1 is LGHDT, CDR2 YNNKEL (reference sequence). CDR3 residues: CASRTGFSSGNTIYF. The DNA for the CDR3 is TGTGCCAGCAGGACAGGCTTTAGCTCTGGAAACACCATATATTTT.

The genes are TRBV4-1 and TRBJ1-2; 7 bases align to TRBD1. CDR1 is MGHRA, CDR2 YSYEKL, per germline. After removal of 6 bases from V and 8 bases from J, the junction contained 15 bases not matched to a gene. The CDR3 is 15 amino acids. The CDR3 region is CASSKAPEGAGGYTF. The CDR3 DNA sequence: TGCGCCAGCAGTAAGGCCCCCGAGGGGGCGGGGGGCTACACCTTC.

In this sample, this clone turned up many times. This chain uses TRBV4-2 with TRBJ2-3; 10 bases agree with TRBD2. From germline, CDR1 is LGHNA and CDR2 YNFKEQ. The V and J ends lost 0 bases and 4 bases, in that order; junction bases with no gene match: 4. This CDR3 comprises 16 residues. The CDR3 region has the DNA TGTGCCAGCAGCCAAGATCAAGCGGGGGGGCCAGATACGCAGTATTTT. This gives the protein CASSQDQAGGPDTQYF.

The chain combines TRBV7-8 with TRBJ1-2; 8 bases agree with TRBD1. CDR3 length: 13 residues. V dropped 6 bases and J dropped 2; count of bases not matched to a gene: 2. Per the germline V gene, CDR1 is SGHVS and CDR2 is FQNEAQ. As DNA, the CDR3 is TGTGCCAGCAGGCGGACAGGGAACTATGGCTACACCTTC. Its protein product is CASRRTGNYGYTF. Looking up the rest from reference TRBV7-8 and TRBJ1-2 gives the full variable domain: GAGVSQSPRYKVAKRGQDVALRCDPISGHVSLFWYQQALGQGPEFLTYFQNEAQLDKSGLPSDRFFAERPEGSVSTLKIQRTQQEDSAVYLCASRRTGNYGYTFGSGTRLTVV.

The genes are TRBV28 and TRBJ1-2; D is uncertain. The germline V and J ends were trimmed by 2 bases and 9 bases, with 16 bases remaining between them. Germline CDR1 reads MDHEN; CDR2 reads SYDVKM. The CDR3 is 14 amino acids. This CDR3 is CASSLAGFMFSYTF. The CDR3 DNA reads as TGTGCCAGCAGTTTAGCGGGGTTTATGTTTAGCTACACCTTC.

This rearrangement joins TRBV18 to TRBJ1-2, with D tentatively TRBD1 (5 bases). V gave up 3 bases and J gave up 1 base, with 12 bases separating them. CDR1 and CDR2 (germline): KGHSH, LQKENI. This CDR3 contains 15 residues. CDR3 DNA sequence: TGTGCCAGCTCACCGAGGGGAGGCTTTAACTATGGCTACACCTTC. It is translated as CASSPRGGFNYGYTF.

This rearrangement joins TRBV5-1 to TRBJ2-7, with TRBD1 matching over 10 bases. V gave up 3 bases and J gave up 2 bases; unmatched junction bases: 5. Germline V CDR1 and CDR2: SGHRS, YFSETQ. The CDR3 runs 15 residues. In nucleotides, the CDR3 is TGCGCCAGCAGCTACGGACAGGGGGGACCCTACGAGCAGTACTTC. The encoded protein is CASSYGQGGPYEQYF.

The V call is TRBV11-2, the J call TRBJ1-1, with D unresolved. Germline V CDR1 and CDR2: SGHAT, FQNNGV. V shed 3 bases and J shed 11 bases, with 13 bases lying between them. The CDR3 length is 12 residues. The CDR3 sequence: CASSFSGLLAFF. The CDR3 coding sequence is TGTGCCAGCAGCTTTTCCGGACTCTTGGCTTTCTTT.

CDR3 protein: CASSALGEVDTQYF. The CDR3 DNA reads as TGTGCCAGCAGTGCCCTAGGCGAGGTAGATACGCAGTATTTT. The rearrangement links TRBV25-1 to TRBJ2-3; unclear D gene. The CDR3 is made up of 14 amino acids. The V end was cut by 4 bases, the J end by 5 bases, with 13 bases between. Germline V gene data show CDR1 as MGHDK and CDR2 as SYGVNS.

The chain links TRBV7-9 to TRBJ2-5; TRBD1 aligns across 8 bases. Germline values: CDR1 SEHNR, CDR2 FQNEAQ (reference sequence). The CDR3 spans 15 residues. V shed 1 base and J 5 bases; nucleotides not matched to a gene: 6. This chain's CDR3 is CASSLVQGAGETQYF. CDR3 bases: TGTGCCAGCAGCTTAGTCCAGGGGGCAGGGGAGACCCAGTACTTC.

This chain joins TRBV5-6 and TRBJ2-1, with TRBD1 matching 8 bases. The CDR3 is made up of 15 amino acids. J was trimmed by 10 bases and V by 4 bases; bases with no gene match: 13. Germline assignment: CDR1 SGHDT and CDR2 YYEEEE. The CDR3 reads CASSPGDRWYGEQFF. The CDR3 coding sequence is TGTGCCAGCAGCCCTGGGGACAGGTGGTACGGGGAGCAGTTCTTC.

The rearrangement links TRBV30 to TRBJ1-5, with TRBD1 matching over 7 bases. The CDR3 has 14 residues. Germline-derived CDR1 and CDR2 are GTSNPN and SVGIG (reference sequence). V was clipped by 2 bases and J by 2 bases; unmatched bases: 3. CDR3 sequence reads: CAWSSGQGNQPQHF. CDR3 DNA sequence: TGTGCCTGGAGTTCCGGACAGGGCAATCAGCCCCAGCATTTT. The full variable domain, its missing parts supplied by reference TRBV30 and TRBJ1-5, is SQTIHQWPATLVQPVGSPLSLECTVEGTSNPNLYWYRQAAGRGLQLLFYSVGIGQISSEVPQNLSASRPQDRQFILSSKKLLLSDSGFYLCAWSSGQGNQPQHFGDGTRLSIL.

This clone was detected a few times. The CDR3 loop is CASSVISPGSLGQFF. CDR3 bases: TGTGCCAGCAGCGTTATATCTCCAGGGTCCCTAGGGCAGTTCTTC. This chain connects TRBV7-9 to TRBJ2-1; the D gene is possibly TRBD1 (5 bases). V was pared by 5 bases and J by 12 bases, with 23 bases between. Per germline, CDR1 SEHNR and CDR2 FQNEAQ (reference sequence). The CDR3 contains 15 residues.

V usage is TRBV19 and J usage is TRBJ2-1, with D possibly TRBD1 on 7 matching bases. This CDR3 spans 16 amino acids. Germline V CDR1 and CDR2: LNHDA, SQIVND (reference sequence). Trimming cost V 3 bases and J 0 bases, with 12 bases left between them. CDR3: CASSIQGGLSYNEQFF. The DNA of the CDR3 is TGTGCCAGTAGTATTCAGGGGGGTCTCTCCTACAATGAGCAGTTCTTC.

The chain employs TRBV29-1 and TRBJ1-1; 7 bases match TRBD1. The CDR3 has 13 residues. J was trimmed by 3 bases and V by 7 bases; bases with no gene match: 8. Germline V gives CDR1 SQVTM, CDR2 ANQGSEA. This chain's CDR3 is CSGIDRVDTEAFF. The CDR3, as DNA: TGCAGCGGGATCGACAGGGTGGACACTGAAGCTTTCTTT.

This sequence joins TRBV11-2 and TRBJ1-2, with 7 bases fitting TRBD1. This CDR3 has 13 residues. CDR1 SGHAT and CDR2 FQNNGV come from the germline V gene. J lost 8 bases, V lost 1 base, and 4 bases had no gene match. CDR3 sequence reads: CASSLGQGDGYTF. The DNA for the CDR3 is TGTGCCAGCAGCTTAGGGCAGGGGGACGGCTACACCTTC.

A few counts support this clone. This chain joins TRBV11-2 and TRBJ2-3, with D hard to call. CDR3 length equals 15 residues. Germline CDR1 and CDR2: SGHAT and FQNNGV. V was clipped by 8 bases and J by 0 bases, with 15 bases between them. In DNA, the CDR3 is TGTGCCAGCGCCTATTCTAAACCCAGCACAGATACGCAGTATTTT. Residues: CASAYSKPSTDTQYF.

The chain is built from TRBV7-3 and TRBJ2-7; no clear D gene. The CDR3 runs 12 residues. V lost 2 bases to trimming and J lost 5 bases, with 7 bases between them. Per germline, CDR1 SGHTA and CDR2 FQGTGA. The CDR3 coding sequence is TGTGCCAGCAGCTTACGGTCGGACGAGCAGTACTTC. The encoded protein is CASSLRSDEQYF.

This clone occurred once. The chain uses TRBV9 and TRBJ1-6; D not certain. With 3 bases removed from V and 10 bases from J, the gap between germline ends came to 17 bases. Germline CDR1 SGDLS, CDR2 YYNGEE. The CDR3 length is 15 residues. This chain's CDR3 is CASSAQLYSTSPLHF. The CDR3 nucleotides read TGTGCCAGCAGCGCACAGCTATACAGTACCTCACCCCTCCACTTT.

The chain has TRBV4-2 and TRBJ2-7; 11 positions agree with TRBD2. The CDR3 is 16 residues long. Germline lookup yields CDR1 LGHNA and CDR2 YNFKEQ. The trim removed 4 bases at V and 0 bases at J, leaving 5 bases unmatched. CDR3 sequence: CASSLGTSGTSYEQYF. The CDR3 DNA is TGTGCCAGCAGCCTGGGGACTAGCGGTACCTCCTACGAGCAGTACTTC.

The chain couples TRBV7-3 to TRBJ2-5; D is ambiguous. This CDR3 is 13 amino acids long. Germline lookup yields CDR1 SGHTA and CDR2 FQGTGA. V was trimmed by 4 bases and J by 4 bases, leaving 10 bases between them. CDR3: CASSSYRAETQYF. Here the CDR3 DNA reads TGTGCCAGCAGCTCCTACAGAGCAGAGACCCAGTACTTC.

CDR3 DNA sequence: TGTGCCAGCAGTTACTCCCCGGTCCAAGAGACCCAGTACTTC. Its protein is CASSYSPVQETQYF. The V gene is TRBV6-5, the J gene TRBJ2-5; D is undetermined. V gave up 0 bases and J gave up 1 base, with 6 bases separating them. Germline loops: CDR1 MNHEY, CDR2 SVGAGI. The CDR3 runs to 14 residues.

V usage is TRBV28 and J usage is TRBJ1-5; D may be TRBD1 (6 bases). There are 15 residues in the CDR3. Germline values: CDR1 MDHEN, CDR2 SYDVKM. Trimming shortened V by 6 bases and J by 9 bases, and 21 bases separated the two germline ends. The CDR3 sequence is CASRSTGKGKGPQHF. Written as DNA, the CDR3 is TGTGCCAGCAGGTCTACAGGGAAGGGTAAAGGGCCCCAGCATTTT.

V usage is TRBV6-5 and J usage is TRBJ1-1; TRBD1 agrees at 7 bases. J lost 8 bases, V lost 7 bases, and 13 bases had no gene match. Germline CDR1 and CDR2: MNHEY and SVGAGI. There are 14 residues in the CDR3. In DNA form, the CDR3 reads TGTGCCAGCACTCCCGGGGGACAGCTAAAGGAAGCTTTCTTT. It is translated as CASTPGGQLKEAFF.

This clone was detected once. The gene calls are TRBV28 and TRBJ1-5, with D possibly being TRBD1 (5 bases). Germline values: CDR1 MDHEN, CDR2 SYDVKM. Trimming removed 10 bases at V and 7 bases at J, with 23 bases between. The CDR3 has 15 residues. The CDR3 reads CATKGQLISTQPQHF. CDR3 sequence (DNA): TGTGCCACCAAGGGGCAGCTAATATCAACCCAGCCCCAGCATTTT.

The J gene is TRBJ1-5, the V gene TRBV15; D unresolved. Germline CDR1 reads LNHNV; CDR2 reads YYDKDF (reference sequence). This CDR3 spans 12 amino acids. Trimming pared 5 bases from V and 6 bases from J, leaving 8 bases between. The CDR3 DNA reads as TGTGCCACCAGCGTTGCTAGTCAGCCCCAGCATTTT. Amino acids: CATSVASQPQHF.